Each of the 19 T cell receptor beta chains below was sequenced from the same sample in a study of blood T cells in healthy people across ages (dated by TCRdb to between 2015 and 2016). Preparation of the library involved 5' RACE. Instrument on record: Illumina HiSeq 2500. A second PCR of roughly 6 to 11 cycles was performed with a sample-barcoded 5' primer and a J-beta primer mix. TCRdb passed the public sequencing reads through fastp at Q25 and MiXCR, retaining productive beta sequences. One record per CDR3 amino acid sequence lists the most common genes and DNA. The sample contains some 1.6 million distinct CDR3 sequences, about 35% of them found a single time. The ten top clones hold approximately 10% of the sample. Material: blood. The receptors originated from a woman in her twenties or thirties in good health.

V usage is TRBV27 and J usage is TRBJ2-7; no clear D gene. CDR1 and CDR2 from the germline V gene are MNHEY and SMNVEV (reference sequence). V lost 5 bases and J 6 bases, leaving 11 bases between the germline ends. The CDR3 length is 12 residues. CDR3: CASSIVSGEQYF. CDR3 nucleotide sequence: TGTGCCAGCAGTATTGTAAGTGGCGAGCAGTACTTC.

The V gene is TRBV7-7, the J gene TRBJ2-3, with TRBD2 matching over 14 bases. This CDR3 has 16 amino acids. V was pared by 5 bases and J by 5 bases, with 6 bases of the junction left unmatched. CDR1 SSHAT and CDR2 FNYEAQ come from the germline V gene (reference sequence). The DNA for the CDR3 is TGTGCCAGCAGCCCCGGACTAGCGGGAGGTCAAGATACGCAGTATTTT. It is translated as CASSPGLAGGQDTQYF. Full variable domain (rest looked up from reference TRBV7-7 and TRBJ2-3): GAGVSQSPRYKVTKRGQDVTLRCDPISSHATLYWYQQALGQGPEFLTYFNYEAQPDKSGLPSDRFSAERPEGSISTLTIQRTEQRDSAMYRCASSPGLAGGQDTQYFGPGTRLTVL.

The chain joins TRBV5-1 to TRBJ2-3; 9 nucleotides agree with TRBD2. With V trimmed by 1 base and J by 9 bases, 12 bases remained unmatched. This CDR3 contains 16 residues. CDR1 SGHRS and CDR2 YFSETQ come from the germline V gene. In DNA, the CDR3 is TGCGCCAGCAGCTTGTATTTAGCGGGGGCCCCAGGAACGCAGTATTTT. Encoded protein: CASSLYLAGAPGTQYF.

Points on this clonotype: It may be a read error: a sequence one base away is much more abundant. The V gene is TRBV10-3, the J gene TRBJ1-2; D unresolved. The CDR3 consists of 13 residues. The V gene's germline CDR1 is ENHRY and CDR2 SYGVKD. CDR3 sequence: CAISESADYGCTF. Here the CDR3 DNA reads TGTGCCATCAGTGAGTCGGCAGACTATGGCTGCACCTTC.

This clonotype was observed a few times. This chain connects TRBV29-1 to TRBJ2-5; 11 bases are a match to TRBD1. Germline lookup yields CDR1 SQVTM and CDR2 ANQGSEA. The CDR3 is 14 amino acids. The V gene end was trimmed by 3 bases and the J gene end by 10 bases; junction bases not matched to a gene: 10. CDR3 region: CSVDLDRGRNIQYF. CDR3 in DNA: TGCAGCGTTGATCTGGACAGGGGGCGAAATATCCAGTACTTC.

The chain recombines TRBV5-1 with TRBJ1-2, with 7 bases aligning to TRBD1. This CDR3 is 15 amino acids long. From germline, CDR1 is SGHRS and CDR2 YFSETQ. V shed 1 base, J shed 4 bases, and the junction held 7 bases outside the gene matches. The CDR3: CASSLFEGASYGYTF. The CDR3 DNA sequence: TGCGCCAGCAGCTTGTTTGAGGGGGCAAGCTATGGCTACACCTTC.

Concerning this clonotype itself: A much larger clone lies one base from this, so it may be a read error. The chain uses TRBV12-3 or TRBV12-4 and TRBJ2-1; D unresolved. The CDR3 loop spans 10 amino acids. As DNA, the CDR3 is TGTGTCAGCAGTTTCCATGAGCAGTTCTTC. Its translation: CVSSFHEQFF.

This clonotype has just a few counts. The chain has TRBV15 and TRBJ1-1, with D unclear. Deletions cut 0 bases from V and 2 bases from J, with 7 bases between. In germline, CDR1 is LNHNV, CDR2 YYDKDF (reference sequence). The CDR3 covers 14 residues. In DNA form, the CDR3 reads TGTGCCACCAGCAGAGAGGGAGTCAACACTGAAGCTTTCTTT. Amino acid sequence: CATSREGVNTEAFF. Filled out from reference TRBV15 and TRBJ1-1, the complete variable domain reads DAMVIQNPRYQVTQFGKPVTLSCSQTLNHNVMYWYQQKSSQAPKLLFHYYDKDFNNEADTPDNFQSRRPNTSFCFLDIRSPGLGDTAMYLCATSREGVNTEAFFGQGTRLTVV.

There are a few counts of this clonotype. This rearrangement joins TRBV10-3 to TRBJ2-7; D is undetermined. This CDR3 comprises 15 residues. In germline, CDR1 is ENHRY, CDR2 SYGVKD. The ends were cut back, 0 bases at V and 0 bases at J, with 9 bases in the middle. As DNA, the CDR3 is TGTGCCATCAGTGAGTCAGGCAGCCACTCCTACGAGCAGTACTTC. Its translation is CAISESGSHSYEQYF.

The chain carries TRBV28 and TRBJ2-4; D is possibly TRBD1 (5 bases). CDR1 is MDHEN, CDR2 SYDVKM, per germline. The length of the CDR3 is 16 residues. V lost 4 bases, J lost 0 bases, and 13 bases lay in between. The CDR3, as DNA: TGTGCCAGCAGTTCTCGGACAAGACTAGCCAAAAACATTCAGTACTTC. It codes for CASSSRTRLAKNIQYF.

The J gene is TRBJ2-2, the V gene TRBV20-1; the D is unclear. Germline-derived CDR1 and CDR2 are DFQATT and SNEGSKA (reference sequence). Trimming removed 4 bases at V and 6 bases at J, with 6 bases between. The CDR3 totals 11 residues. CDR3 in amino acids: CSAITAGELFF. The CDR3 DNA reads TGCAGTGCTATTACCGCCGGGGAGCTGTTTTTT.

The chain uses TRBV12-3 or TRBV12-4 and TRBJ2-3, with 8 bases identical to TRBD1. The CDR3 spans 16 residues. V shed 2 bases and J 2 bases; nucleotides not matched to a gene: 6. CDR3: CASSLFGDRTTDTQYF. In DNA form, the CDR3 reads TGTGCCAGCAGTTTATTTGGGGACAGGACCACAGATACGCAGTATTTT.

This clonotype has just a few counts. CDR3: CAGQLTYNEQFF. The CDR3 DNA sequence: TGTGCCGGGCAACTAACCTACAATGAGCAGTTCTTC. V usage is TRBV7-9 and J usage is TRBJ2-1; D is ambiguous. The CDR3 loop spans 12 amino acids. Trimming stripped 11 bases from V and 2 bases from J, with 10 bases between. Germline values: CDR1 SEHNR, CDR2 FQNEAQ (reference sequence).

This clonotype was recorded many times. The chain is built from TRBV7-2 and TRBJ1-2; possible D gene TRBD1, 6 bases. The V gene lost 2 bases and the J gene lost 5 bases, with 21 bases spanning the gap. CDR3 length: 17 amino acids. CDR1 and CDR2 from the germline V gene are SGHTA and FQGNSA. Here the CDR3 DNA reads TGTGCCAGCAGCTTACAAAGCGCCGGGACATCAACTTATGGCTACACCTTC. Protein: CASSLQSAGTSTYGYTF.

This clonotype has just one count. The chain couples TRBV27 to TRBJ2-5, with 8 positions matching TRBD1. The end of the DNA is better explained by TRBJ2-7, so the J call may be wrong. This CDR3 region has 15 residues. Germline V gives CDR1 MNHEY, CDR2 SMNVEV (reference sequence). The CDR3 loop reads CASSLRTGLNYEQYF. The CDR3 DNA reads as TGTGCCAGCAGTCTAAGGACAGGGCTCAACTACGAGCAGTACTTC.

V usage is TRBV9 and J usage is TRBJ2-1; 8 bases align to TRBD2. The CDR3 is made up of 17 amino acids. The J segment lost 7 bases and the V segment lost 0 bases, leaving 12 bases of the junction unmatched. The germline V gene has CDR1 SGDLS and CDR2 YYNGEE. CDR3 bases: TGTGCCAGCAGCGTAGAATATGGGCTAGCGGGTGTAAATGAGCAGTTCTTC. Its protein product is CASSVEYGLAGVNEQFF.

The CDR3 sequence: CASSEVVTEQFF. DNA for the CDR3: TGTGCCAGCAGTGAAGTAGTCACTGAGCAGTTCTTC. J is TRBJ2-1 and V is TRBV2; D is unclear. Germline lookup yields CDR1 SNHLY and CDR2 FYNNEI. This CDR3 contains 12 residues. The ends were cut back, 1 base at V and 9 bases at J, with 7 bases in the middle.

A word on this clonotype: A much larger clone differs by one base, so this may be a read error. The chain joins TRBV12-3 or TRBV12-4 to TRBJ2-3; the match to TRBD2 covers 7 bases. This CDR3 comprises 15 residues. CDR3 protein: CVSSFNAGVTDTQYF. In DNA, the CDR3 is TGTGTCAGCAGTTTCAATGCGGGGGTCACAGATACGCAGTATTTT.

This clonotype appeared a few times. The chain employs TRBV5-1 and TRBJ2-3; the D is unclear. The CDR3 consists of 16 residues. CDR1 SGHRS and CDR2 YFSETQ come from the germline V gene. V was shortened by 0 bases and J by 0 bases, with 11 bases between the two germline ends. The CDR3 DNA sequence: TGCGCCAGCAGCTTGGCATCGGAGTTCAGCACAGATACGCAGTATTTT. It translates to CASSLASEFSTDTQYF.